This T cell receptor beta chain originates from a study of T cells in Graves' hyperthyroidism and ophthalmopathy. TCR beta CDR3 regions were amplified from RNA transcripts. The HTBI primer set was used in a first-round RT-PCR of the TCR CDR3. TCRdb reprocessed the multiplex PCR reads via MiXCR and lists one record per CDR3 protein. The sample has under 350,000 distinct CDR3 sequences, about an eighth seen once; the top ten hold almost 8%. This clonotype was seen a handful of times. Germline V gene sequence: CDR1 MNHEY, CDR2 SMNVEV (reference sequence). V lost 6 bases and J lost 5; bases outside the gene matches: 14. The CDR3 is made up of 16 amino acids.

The receptor was isolated from a woman under 40 with Graves' hyperthyroidism that later progressed to Graves' ophthalmopathy. Source material: blood. The chain has TRBV27 and TRBJ2-3; 7 bases fit TRBD2. The CDR3 spells CASSRGPGRVQDTQYF. The DNA for the CDR3 is TGTGCCAGCAGCCGCGGGCCAGGGAGGGTACAAGATACGCAGTATTTT.